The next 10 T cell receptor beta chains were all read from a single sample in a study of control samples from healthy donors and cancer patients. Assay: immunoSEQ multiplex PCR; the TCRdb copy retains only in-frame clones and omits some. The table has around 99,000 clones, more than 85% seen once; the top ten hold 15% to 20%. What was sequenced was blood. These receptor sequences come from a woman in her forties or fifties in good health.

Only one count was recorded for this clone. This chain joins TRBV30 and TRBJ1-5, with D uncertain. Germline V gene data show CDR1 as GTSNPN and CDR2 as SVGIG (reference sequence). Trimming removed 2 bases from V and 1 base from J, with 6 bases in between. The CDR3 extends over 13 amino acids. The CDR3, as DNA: TGTGCCTGGAGTTCTGGGAGCAATCAGCCCCAGCATTTT. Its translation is CAWSSGSNQPQHF.

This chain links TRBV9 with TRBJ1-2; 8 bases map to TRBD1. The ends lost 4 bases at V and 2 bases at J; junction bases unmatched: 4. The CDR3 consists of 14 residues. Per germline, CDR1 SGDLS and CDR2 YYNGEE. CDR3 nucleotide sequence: TGTGCCAGCAGCCCAGGACAGGGAAACTATGGCTACACCTTC. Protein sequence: CASSPGQGNYGYTF.

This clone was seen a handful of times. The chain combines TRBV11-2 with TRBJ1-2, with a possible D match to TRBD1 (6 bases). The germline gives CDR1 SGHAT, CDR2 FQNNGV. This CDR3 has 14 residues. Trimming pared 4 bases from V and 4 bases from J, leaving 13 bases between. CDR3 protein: CASSSLGGVYGYTF. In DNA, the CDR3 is TGTGCCAGCAGCTCGTTAGGGGGGGTCTATGGCTACACCTTC.

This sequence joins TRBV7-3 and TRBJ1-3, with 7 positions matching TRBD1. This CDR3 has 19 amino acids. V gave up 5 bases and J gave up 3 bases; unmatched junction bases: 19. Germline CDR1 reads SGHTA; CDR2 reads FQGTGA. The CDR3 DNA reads TGTGCCAGCAGCCCCTACCCAACTCCTGGGACAGTAAATGGAAACACCATATATTTT. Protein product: CASSPYPTPGTVNGNTIYF.

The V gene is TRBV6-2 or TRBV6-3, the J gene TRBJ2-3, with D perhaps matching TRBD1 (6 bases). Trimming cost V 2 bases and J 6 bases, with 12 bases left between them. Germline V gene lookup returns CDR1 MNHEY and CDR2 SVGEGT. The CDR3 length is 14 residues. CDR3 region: CASSYVTGMDTQYF. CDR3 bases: TGTGCCAGCAGTTACGTCACAGGGATGGATACGCAGTATTTT.

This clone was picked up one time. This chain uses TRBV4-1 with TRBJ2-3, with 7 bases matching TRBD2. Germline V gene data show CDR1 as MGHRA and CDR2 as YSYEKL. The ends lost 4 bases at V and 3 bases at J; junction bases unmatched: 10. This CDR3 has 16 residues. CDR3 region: CASSRRELALTDTQYF. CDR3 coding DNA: TGCGCCAGCAGCCGAAGAGAACTAGCGTTGACAGATACGCAGTATTTT.

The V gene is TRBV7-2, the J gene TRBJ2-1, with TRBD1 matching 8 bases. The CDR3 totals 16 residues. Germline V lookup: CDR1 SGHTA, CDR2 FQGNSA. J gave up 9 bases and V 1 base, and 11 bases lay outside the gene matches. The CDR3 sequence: CASSLVFAGQGAEQFF. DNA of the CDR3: TGTGCCAGCAGCTTAGTCTTTGCCGGACAGGGAGCTGAGCAGTTCTTC.

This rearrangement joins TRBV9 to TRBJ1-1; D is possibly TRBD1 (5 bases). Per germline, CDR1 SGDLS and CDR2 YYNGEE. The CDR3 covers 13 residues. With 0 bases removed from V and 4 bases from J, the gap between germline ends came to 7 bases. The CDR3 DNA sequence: TGTGCCAGCAGCGTAGGAACAGGCACTGAAGCTTTCTTT. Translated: CASSVGTGTEAFF.

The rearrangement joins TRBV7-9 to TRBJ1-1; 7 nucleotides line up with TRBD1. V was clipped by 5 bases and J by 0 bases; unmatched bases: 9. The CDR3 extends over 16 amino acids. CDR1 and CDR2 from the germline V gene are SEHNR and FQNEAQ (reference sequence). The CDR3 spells CASSPGKGALNTEAFF. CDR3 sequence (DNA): TGTGCCAGCAGCCCAGGGAAGGGGGCGCTGAACACTGAAGCTTTCTTT.

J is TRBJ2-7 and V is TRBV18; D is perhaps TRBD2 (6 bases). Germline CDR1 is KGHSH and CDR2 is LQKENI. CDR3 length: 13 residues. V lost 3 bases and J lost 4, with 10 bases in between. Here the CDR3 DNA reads TGTGCCAGCTCACCGGGGGGTTTTTACGAGCAGTACGTC. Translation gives CASSPGGFYEQYV.